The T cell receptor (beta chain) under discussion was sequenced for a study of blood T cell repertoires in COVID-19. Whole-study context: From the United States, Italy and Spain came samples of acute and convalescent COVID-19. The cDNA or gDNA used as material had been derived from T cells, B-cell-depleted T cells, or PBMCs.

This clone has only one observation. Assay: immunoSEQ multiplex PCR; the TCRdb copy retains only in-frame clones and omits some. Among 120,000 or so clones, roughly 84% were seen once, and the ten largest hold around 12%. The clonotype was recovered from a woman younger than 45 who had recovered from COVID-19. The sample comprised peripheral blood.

CDR3 residues: CASSPIEAGGSTDTQYF. The CDR3 DNA reads TGTGCCAGTAGTCCAATTGAGGCGGGAGGGAGCACAGATACGCAGTATTTT. The V and J genes are TRBV19 and TRBJ2-3, with 9 bases aligning to TRBD2. V was pared by 5 bases and J by 0 bases, with 9 bases of the junction left unmatched. The CDR3 has 17 amino acids. Per the germline V gene, CDR1 is LNHDA and CDR2 is SQIVND (reference sequence).